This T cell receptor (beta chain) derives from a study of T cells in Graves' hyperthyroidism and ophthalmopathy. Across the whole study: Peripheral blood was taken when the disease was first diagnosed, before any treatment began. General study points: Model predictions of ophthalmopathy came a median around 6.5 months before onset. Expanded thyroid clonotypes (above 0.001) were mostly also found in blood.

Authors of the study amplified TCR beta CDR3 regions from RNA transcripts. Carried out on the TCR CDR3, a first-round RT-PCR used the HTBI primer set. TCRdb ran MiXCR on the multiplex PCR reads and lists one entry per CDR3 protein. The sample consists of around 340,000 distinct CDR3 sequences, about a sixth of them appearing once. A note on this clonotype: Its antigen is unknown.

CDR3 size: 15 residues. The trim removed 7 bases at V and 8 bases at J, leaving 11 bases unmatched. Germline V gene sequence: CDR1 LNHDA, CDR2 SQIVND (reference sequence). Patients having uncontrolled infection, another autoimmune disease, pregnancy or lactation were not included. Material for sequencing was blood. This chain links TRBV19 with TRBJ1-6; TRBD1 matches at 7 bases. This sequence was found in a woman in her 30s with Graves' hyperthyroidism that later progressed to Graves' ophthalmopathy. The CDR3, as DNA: TGTGCCAGTACCGAAGTCGGGACAGTGGATTCACCCCTCCACTTT. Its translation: CASTEVGTVDSPLHF.